This is a list of T cell receptor beta chains from one sample in a study of PD-L1 blockade in urothelial cancer. The method was immunoSEQ multiplex PCR; TCRdb's version includes in-frame clones alone and lacks a portion of them. The sample holds roughly 25,000 clones, approximately 81% seen once. The material was PBMCs, obtained around atezolizumab (anti-PD-L1) treatment. The source is a man aged 65-85 years with urothelial cancer. The CDR3 runs from the conserved cysteine through the conserved F or W. D genes are given only for firm matches. The size field is filled for only some rows; it gives once, few, many or a size class.

cdr3_length: 13; v_call: TRBV6-1; j_call: TRBJ1-5; clone_size: .; d_call: .; cdr3_nt: TGTGCCAGCAGTGATCGGGACAATCAGCCCCAGCATTTT; cdr3_aa: CASSDRDNQPQHF
cdr3_length: 16; v_call: TRBV11-2; j_call: TRBJ2-4; clone_size: once; d_call: .; cdr3_nt: TGTGCCAGCAGCCGGATCTCCAGGAACCCCAAAAACATTCAGTACTTC; cdr3_aa: CASSRISRNPKNIQYF
cdr3_length: 19; v_call: TRBV19; j_call: TRBJ1-1; clone_size: .; d_call: .; cdr3_nt: TGTGCCAGTAGTATAGATCGGGCTTTGTGGGGGGTTTTTCACACTGAAGCTTTCTTT; cdr3_aa: CASSIDRALWGVFHTEAFF
cdr3_length: 12; v_call: TRBV7-8; j_call: TRBJ1-1; clone_size: .; d_call: .; cdr3_nt: TGTGCCAGCAGCAGCCAGGGATTTGAAGCTTTCTTT; cdr3_aa: CASSSQGFEAFF
cdr3_length: 17; v_call: TRBV19; j_call: TRBJ2-5; clone_size: few; d_call: .; cdr3_nt: TGTGCCAGTAGTAATTATAACAGGGATTTCAGCCAAGAGACCCAGTACTTC; cdr3_aa: CASSNYNRDFSQETQYF
cdr3_length: 15; v_call: TRBV6-5; j_call: TRBJ1-3; clone_size: .; d_call: .; cdr3_nt: TGTGCCAGCAGTTACTCGGCGGACATTGGAAACACCATATATTTT; cdr3_aa: CASSYSADIGNTIYF
cdr3_length: 13; v_call: TRBV19; j_call: TRBJ2-5; clone_size: .; d_call: .; cdr3_nt: TGTGCCAGTAGTACAGGCAACCAAGAGACCCAGTACTTC; cdr3_aa: CASSTGNQETQYF
cdr3_length: 14; v_call: TRBV11-1; j_call: TRBJ2-7; clone_size: .; d_call: TRBD2; cdr3_nt: TGTGCCAGCAGCTTCGAGCGGGAGGGGTCCGAGCAGTACTTC; cdr3_aa: CASSFEREGSEQYF
cdr3_length: 16; v_call: TRBV28; j_call: TRBJ1-2; clone_size: .; d_call: TRBD1; cdr3_nt: TGTGCCAGCAGTTTATGGGGGACGGGACAGTCCCATGGCTACACCTTC; cdr3_aa: CASSLWGTGQSHGYTF
cdr3_length: 14; v_call: TRBV5-4; j_call: TRBJ2-5; clone_size: .; d_call: .; cdr3_nt: TGTGCCAGCAGCCTTAAAACAGGTCAAGAGACCCAGTACTTC; cdr3_aa: CASSLKTGQETQYF
cdr3_length: 16; v_call: TRBV11-1; j_call: TRBJ2-7; clone_size: .; d_call: TRBD1; cdr3_nt: TGTGCCAGCAGCTTTGACTCCGGGACAGGGGCCTACGAGCAGTACTTC; cdr3_aa: CASSFDSGTGAYEQYF
cdr3_length: 14; v_call: TRBV27; j_call: TRBJ1-5; clone_size: .; d_call: .; cdr3_nt: TGTGCCAGCAGTTTTCAGAGCGGCAATCAGCCCCAGCATTTT; cdr3_aa: CASSFQSGNQPQHF
cdr3_length: 13; v_call: TRBV6-5; j_call: TRBJ1-6; clone_size: once; d_call: .; cdr3_nt: TGTGCCAGCAGTGTAAACAGGGCCTCACCCCTCCACTTT; cdr3_aa: CASSVNRASPLHF
cdr3_length: 15; v_call: TRBV4-1; j_call: TRBJ1-2; clone_size: once; d_call: TRBD1; cdr3_nt: TGCGCCAGCAGCCAAGATCCGGGACAGGGGTATGGCTACACCTTC; cdr3_aa: CASSQDPGQGYGYTF
cdr3_length: 18; v_call: TRBV28; j_call: TRBJ2-2; clone_size: .; d_call: TRBD2; cdr3_nt: TGTGCCAGCAGTTTTATCGGGACTAGCGGGAGTTTCACCGGGGAGCTGTTTTTT; cdr3_aa: CASSFIGTSGSFTGELFF
cdr3_length: 15; v_call: TRBV6-5; j_call: TRBJ1-5; clone_size: .; d_call: TRBD1; cdr3_nt: TGTGCCAGCAGACCCTCCACAGGGGGCAATCAGCCCCAGCATTTT; cdr3_aa: CASRPSTGGNQPQHF
cdr3_length: 14; v_call: TRBV7-9; j_call: TRBJ2-1; clone_size: .; d_call: TRBD2; cdr3_nt: TGTGCCAGCGAAGCTAGCGGGACCGACAATGAGCAGTTCTTC; cdr3_aa: CASEASGTDNEQFF
cdr3_length: 13; v_call: TRBV30; j_call: TRBJ2-7; clone_size: .; d_call: .; cdr3_nt: TGTGCCTGGAGTGGGACATCCTCCTACGAGCAGTACTTC; cdr3_aa: CAWSGTSSYEQYF
cdr3_length: 16; v_call: TRBV6-1; j_call: TRBJ1-2; clone_size: few; d_call: TRBD1; cdr3_nt: TGTGCCAGCAGTGACAGTGCGGACAGGGAGGACTATGGCTACACCTTC; cdr3_aa: CASSDSADREDYGYTF
cdr3_length: 16; v_call: TRBV10-3; j_call: TRBJ1-2; clone_size: .; d_call: .; cdr3_nt: TGTGCCATCAACAGTGTAACAGGGAGGGCAAACTATGGCTACACCTTC; cdr3_aa: CAINSVTGRANYGYTF
cdr3_length: 14; v_call: TRBV10-3; j_call: TRBJ2-7; clone_size: .; d_call: TRBD1; cdr3_nt: TGTGCCATCAAACCCGGGACAGGGGGACTGGAGCAGTACTTC; cdr3_aa: CAIKPGTGGLEQYF
cdr3_length: 13; v_call: TRBV11-1; j_call: TRBJ2-7; clone_size: .; d_call: TRBD2; cdr3_nt: TGTGCCAGCAGCCTTAGCGGGACCGCCCAGCAGTACTTC; cdr3_aa: CASSLSGTAQQYF
cdr3_length: 18; v_call: TRBV10-3; j_call: TRBJ1-3; clone_size: .; d_call: .; cdr3_nt: TGTGCCATCAGTGATCTAGAAAACTTGCGTCACTCTGGAAACACCATATATTTT; cdr3_aa: CAISDLENLRHSGNTIYF
cdr3_length: 16; v_call: TRBV19; j_call: TRBJ2-1; clone_size: .; d_call: TRBD1; cdr3_nt: TGTGCCAGTAGTATAGAACGGGACAGGGGGAACAATGAGCAGTTCTTC; cdr3_aa: CASSIERDRGNNEQFF
cdr3_length: 14; v_call: TRBV29-1; j_call: TRBJ2-3; clone_size: .; d_call: TRBD1; cdr3_nt: TGCAGCGTTTCCCGGACAGGGGGTACAGATACGCAGTATTTT; cdr3_aa: CSVSRTGGTDTQYF
cdr3_length: 13; v_call: TRBV19; j_call: TRBJ2-3; clone_size: .; d_call: .; cdr3_nt: TGTGCCAGTAGTATATTTCTGGAGGGGACGCAGTATTTT; cdr3_aa: CASSIFLEGTQYF
cdr3_length: 17; v_call: TRBV7-5; j_call: TRBJ1-4; clone_size: .; d_call: .; cdr3_nt: TGTGCCAGAAGCTTAGGATCGGGACATTTAAAGGGTGAAAAACTGTTTTTT; cdr3_aa: CARSLGSGHLKGEKLFF
cdr3_length: 12; v_call: TRBV4-1; j_call: TRBJ1-1; clone_size: .; d_call: .; cdr3_nt: TGCGCCAGCAGCCTGGGGCTTTCAGAAGCTTTCTTT; cdr3_aa: CASSLGLSEAFF
cdr3_length: 14; v_call: TRBV2; j_call: TRBJ2-2; clone_size: once; d_call: .; cdr3_nt: TGTGCCAGCAAAACAACAGCGAACACCGGGGAGCTGTTTTTT; cdr3_aa: CASKTTANTGELFF
cdr3_length: 16; v_call: TRBV11-2; j_call: TRBJ2-1; clone_size: .; d_call: TRBD2; cdr3_nt: TGTGCCAGCAGCTCACCGACTAGCGGGAGAACCTATGAGCAGTTCTTC; cdr3_aa: CASSSPTSGRTYEQFF
cdr3_length: 15; v_call: TRBV19; j_call: TRBJ1-2; clone_size: few; d_call: TRBD1; cdr3_nt: TGTGCCAGTAGTAAAGAGACAGGGGGCGTGCGCGGCTACACCTTC; cdr3_aa: CASSKETGGVRGYTF